This T cell receptor (beta chain) appears in the sequencing data of a study of OX40 agonist ivuxolimab in advanced cancers. At the level of the study: With ivuxolimab, an agonistic anti-OX40 (CD134) antibody, patients were treated. Age averaged roughly 60 years (range roughly 23 to 79), and around 78% were male. Study-level findings and limits: Dose levels from 0.1 to 3.0 mg/kg saw CD4+ and CD8+ blood T cells expand clonally by week 6.

The ends were cut back, 3 bases at V and 6 bases at J, with 15 bases in the middle. This CDR3 has 15 residues. Per the germline V gene, CDR1 is ENHRY and CDR2 is SYGVKD. About this clone itself: The antigen is unknown.

The protocol was immunoSEQ multiplex PCR, while the TCRdb copy is restricted to in-frame clones and leaves out a portion. The table lists tens of thousands of clones, around 80% of them singletons, with about 2.4% in the top ten. The TCR originated in an adult with an advanced solid tumor such as melanoma, head and neck, liver or kidney cancer. The material sequenced was CD4+ or CD8+ T cells sorted from blood, taken in a trial of the OX40 agonist ivuxolimab. The chain carries TRBV10-3 and TRBJ2-1; D could derive from TRBD1 or TRBD2 (6 bases each). CDR3 sequence (DNA): TGTGCCATCAGTGACGTGGGGGGCCGGGCCAATGAGCAGTTCTTC. This codes for CAISDVGGRANEQFF.